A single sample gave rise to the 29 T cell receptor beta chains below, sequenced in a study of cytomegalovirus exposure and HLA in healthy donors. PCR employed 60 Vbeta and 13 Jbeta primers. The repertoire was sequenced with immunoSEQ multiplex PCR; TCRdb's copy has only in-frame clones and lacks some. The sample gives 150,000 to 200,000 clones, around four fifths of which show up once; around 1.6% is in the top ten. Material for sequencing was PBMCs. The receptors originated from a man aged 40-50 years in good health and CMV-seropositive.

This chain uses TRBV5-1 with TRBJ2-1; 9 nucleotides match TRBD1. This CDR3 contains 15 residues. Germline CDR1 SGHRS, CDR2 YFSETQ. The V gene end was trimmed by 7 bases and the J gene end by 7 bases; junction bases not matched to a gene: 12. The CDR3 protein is CASVIGDREINEQFF. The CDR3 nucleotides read TGCGCCAGCGTCATTGGGGACAGGGAAATTAATGAGCAGTTCTTC.

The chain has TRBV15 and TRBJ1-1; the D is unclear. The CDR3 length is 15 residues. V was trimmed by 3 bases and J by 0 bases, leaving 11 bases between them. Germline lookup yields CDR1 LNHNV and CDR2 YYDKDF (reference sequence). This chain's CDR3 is CATSSRQSLNTEAFF. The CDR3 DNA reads TGTGCCACCAGCAGCCGACAAAGTTTGAACACTGAAGCTTTCTTT.

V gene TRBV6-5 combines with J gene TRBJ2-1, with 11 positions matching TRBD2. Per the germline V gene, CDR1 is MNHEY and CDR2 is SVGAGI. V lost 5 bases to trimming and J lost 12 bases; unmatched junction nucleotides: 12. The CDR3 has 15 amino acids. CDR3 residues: CASSPRSGGGKGQFF. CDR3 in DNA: TGTGCCAGCAGTCCTCGTAGCGGGGGGGGTAAGGGGCAGTTCTTC.

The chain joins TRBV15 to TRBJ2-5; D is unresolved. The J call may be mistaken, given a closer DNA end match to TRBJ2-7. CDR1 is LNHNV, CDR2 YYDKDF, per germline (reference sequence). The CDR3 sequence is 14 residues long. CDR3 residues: CATSRDARGHEQYF. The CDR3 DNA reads TGTGCCACCAGCAGAGACGCCCGTGGGCACGAGCAGTACTTC.

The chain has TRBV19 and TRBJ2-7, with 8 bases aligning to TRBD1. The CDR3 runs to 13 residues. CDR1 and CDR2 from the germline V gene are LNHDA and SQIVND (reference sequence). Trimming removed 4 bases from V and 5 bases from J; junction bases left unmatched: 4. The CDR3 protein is CASSTDRGNEQYF. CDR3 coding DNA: TGTGCCAGTAGTACCGACAGGGGAAACGAGCAGTACTTC.

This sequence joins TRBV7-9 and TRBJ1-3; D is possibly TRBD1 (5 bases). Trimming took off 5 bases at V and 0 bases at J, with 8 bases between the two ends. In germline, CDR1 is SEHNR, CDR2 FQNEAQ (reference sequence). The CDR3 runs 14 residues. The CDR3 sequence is CASSQGLSGNTIYF. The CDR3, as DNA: TGTGCCAGCAGCCAGGGACTCTCTGGAAACACCATATATTTT. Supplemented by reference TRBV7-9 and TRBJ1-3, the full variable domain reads DTGVSQNPRHKITKRGQNVTFRCDPISEHNRLYWYRQTLGQGPEFLTYFQNEAQLEKSRLLSDRFSAERPKGSFSTLEIQRTEQGDSAMYLCASSQGLSGNTIYFGEGSWLTVV.

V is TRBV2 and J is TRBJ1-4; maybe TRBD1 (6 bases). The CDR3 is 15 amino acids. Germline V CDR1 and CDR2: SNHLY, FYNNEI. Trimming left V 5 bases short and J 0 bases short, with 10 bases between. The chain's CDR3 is CASSIRQATNEKLFF. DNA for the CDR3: TGTGCCAGCAGTATTAGACAGGCAACTAATGAAAAACTGTTTTTT.

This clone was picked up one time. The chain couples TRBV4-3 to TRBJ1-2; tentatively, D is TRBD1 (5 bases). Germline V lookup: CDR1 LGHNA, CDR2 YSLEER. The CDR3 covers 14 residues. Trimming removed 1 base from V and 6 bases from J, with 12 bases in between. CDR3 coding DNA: TGCGCCAGCAGCCAAGTCGCCGGGGGGGATGGCTACACCTTC. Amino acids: CASSQVAGGDGYTF.

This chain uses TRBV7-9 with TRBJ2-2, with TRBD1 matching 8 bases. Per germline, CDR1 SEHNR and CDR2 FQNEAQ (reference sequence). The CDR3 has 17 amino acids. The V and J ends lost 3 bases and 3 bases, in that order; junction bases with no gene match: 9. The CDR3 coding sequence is TGTGCCAGCAGCTTTCTTCTGGACAGGGAGTACACCGGGGAGCTGTTTTTT. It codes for CASSFLLDREYTGELFF.

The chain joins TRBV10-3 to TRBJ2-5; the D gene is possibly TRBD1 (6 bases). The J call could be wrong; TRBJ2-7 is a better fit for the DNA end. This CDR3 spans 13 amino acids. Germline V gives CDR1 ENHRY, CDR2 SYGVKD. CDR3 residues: CAISERDTYEQYF. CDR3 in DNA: TGTGCCATCAGTGAACGGGACACCTACGAGCAGTACTTC.

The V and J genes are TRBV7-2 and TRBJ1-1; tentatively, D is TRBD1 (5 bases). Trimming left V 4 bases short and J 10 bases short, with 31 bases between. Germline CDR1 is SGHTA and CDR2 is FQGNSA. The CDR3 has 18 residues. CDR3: CASSSPTGDRAWEVRAFF. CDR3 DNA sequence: TGTGCCAGCAGCTCTCCCACCGGGGACCGGGCTTGGGAGGTGAGAGCTTTCTTT. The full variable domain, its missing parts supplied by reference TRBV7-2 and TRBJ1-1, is GAGVSQSPSNKVTEKGKDVELRCDPISGHTALYWYRQSLGQGLEFLIYFQGNSAPDKSGLPSDRFSAERTGGSVSTLTIQRTQQEDSAVYLCASSSPTGDRAWEVRAFFGQGTRLTVV.

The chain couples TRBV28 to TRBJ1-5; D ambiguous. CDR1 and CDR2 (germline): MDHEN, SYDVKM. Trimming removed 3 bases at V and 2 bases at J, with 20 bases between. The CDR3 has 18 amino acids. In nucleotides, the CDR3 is TGTGCCAGCAGTTTCGGCCCCTACCCACACAGAGGCAATCAGCCCCAGCATTTT. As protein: CASSFGPYPHRGNQPQHF.

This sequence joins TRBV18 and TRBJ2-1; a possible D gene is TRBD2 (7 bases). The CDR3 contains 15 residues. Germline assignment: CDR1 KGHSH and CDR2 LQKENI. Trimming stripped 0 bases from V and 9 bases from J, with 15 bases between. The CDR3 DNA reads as TGTGCCAGCTCACCACCGGGGGGGCGGGAGAGTGAGCAGTTCTTC. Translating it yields CASSPPGGRESEQFF.

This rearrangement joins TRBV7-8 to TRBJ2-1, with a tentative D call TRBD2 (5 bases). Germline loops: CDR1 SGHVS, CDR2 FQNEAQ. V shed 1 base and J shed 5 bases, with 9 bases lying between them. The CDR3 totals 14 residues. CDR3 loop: CASSLGASHNEQFF. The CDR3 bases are TGTGCCAGCAGCTTAGGGGCTAGCCACAATGAGCAGTTCTTC.

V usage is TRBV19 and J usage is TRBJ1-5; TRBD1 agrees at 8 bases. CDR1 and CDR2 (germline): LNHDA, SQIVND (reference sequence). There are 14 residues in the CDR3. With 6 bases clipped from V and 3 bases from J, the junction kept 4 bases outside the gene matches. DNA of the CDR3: TGTGCCAGTAGACCAGGGGGCAACAATCAGCCCCAGCATTTT. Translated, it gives CASRPGGNNQPQHF.

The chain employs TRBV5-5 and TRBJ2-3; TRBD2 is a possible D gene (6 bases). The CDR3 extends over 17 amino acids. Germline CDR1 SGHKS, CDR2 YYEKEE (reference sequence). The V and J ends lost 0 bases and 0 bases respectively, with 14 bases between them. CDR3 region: CASSLAGVGTSTDTQYF. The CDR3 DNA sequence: TGTGCCAGCAGCTTGGCGGGAGTTGGGACCAGCACAGATACGCAGTATTTT.

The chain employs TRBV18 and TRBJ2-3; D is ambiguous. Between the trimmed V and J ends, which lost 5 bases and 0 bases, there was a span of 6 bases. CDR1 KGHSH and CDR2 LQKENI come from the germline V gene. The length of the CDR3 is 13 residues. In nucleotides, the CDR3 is TGTGCCAGCTCAGCAAGCAGCACAGATACGCAGTATTTT. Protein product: CASSASSTDTQYF.

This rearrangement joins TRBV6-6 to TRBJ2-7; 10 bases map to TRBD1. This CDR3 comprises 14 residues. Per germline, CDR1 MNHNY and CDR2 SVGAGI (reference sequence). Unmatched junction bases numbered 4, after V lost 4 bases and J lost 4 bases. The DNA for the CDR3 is TGTGCCAGCAGTTTCCGGGACAGGGGATACGAGCAGTACTTC. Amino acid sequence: CASSFRDRGYEQYF.

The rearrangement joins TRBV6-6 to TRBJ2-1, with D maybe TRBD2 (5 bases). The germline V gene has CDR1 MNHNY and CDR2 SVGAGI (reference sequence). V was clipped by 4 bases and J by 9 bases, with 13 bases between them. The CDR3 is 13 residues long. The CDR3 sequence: CASSLGLRGEQFF. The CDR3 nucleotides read TGTGCCAGCAGTTTGGGCCTTCGGGGTGAGCAGTTCTTC.

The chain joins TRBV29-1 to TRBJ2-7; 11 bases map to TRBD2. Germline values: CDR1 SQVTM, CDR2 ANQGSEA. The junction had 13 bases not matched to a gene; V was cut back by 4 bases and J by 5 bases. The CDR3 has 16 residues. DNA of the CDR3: TGCAGCGTTGCCCGGCCGACTAGCGGGATATCCCACGAGCAGTACTTC. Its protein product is CSVARPTSGISHEQYF.

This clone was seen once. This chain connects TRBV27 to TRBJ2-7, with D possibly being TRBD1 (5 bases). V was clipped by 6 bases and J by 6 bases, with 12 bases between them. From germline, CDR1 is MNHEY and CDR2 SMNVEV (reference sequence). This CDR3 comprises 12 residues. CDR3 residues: CASSRASGEQYF. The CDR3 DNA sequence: TGTGCCAGCAGCAGGGCCTCTGGCGAGCAGTACTTC.

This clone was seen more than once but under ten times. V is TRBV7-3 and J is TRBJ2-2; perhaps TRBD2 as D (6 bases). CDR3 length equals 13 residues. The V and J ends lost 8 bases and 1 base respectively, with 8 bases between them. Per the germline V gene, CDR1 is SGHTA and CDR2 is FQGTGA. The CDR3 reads CASGTGNTGELFF. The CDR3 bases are TGTGCCAGCGGGACTGGGAACACCGGGGAGCTGTTTTTT.

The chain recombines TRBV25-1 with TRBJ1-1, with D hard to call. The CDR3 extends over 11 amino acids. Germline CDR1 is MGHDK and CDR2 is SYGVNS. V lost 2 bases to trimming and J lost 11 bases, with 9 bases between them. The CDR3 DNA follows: TGTGCCAGCAGTGAAGGAGTCTTGGCTTTCTTT. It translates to CASSEGVLAFF.

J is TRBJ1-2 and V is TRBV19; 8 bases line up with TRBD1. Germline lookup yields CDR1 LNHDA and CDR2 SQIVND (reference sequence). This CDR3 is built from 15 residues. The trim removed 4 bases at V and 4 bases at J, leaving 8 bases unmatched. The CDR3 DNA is TGTGCCAGTAGTAGAAGGGACAGGACGTTCTATGGCTACACCTTC. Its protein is CASSRRDRTFYGYTF.

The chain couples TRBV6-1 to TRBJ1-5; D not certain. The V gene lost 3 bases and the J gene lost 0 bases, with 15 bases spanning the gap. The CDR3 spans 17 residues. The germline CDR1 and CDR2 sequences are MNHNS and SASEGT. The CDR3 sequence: CASSDTPSLYSNQPQHF. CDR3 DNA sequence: TGTGCCAGCAGTGACACCCCCTCACTTTATAGCAATCAGCCCCAGCATTTT.

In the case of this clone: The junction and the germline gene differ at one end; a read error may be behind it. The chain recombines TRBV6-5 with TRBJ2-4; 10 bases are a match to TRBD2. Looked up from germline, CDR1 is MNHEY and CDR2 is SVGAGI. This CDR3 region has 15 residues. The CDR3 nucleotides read TGTGCCAGCCGAACCCAGCGGGAGGGGGTAAACAGTCAGTACTTC. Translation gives CASRTQREGVNSQYF.

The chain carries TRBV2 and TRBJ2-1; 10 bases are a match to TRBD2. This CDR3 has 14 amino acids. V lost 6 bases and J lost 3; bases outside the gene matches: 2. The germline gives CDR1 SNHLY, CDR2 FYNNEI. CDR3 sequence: CASRLAGRYNEQFF. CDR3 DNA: TGTGCCAGCAGACTAGCGGGACGCTACAATGAGCAGTTCTTC. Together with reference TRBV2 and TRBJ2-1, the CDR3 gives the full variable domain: EPEVTQTPSHQVTQMGQEVILRCVPISNHLYFYWYRQILGQKVEFLVSFYNNEISEKSEIFDDQFSVERPDGSNFTLKIRSTKLEDSAMYFCASRLAGRYNEQFFGPGTRLTVL.

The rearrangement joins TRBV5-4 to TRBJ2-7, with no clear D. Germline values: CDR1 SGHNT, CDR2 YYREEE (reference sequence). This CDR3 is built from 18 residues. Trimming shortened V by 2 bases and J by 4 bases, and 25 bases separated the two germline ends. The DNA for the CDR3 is TGTGCCAGCAGCTTACTCCCCCCGGAGACGAGAAATGGGTACGAGCAGTACTTC. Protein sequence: CASSLLPPETRNGYEQYF.

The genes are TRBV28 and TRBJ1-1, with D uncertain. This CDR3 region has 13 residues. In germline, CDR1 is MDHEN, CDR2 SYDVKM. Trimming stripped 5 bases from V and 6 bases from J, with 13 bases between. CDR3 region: CASSPQNPPEAFF. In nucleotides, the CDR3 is TGTGCCAGCAGTCCTCAGAATCCCCCTGAAGCTTTCTTT.